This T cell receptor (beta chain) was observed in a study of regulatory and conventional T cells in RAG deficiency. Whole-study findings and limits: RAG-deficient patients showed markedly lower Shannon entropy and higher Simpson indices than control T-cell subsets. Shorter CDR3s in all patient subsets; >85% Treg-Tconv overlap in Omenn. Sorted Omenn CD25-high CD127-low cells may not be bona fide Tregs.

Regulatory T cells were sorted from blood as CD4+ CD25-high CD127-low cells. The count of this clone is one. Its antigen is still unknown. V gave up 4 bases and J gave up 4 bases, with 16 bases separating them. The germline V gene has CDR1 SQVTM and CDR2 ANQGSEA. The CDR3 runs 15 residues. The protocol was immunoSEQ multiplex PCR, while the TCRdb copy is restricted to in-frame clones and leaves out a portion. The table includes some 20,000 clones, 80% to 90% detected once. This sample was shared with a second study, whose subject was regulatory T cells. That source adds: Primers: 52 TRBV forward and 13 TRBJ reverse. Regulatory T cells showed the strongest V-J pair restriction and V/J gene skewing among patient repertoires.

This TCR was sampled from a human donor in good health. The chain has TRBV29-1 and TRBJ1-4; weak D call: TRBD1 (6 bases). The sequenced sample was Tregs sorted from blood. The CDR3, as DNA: TGCAGCGTTGGAGGGCAGTGGGGGCTTAATGAAAAACTGTTTTTT. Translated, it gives CSVGGQWGLNEKLFF.